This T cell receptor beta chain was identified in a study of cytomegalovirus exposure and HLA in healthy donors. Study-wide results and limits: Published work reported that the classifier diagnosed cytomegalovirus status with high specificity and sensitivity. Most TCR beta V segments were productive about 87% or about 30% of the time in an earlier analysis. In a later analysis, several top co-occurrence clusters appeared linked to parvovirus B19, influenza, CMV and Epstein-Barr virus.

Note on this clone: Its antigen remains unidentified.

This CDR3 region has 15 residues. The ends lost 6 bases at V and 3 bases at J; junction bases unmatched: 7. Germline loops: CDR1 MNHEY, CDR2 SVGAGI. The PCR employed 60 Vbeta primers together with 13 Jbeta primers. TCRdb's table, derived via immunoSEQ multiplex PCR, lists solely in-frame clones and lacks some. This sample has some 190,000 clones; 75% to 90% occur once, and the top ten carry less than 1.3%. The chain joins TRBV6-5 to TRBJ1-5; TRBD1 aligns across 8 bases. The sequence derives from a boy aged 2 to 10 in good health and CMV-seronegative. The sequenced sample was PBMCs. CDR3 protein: CASSRTGLSNQPQHF. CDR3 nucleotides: TGTGCCAGCAGCCGGACAGGGCTTTCCAATCAGCCCCAGCATTTT.